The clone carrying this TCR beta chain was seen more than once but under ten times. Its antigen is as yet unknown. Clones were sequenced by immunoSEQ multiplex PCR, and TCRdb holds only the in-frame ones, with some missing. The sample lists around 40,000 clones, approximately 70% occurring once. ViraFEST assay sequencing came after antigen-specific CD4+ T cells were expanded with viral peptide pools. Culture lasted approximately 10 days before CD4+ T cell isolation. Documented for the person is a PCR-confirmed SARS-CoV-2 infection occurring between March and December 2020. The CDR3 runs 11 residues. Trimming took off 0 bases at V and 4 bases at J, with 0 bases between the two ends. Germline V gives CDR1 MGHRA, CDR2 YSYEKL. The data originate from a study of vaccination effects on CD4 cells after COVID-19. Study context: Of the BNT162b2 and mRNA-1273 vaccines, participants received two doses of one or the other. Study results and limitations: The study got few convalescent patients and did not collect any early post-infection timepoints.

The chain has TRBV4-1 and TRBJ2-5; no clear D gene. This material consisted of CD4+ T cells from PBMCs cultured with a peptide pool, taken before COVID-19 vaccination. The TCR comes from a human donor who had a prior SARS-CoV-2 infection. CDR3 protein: CASSQEETQYF. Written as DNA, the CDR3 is TGCGCCAGCAGCCAAGAAGAGACCCAGTACTTC.